What follows are 9 T cell receptor beta chains derived from one specimen sequenced in a study of blood T cell repertoires in COVID-19. The table came from immunoSEQ multiplex PCR; TCRdb's copy has only in-frame clones and leaves some out. The repertoire holds just over 95,000 clones, with roughly nine tenths as singletons. The sequenced material came from peripheral blood. These receptors came from a man between 60 and 75 years old with acute or convalescent COVID-19.

V usage is TRBV5-1 and J usage is TRBJ1-6; D gene ambiguous. This CDR3 has 17 residues. CDR1 SGHRS and CDR2 YFSETQ come from the germline V gene. V lost 0 bases and J 0 bases, leaving 10 bases between the germline ends. The CDR3 sequence is CASSLGVLSSYNSPLHF. Here the CDR3 DNA reads TGCGCCAGCAGCTTGGGAGTCCTGAGCTCCTATAATTCACCCCTCCACTTT.

This clone was picked up a small number of times. The V call is TRBV7-2, the J call TRBJ2-7; D unresolved. V dropped 1 base and J dropped 3 bases, with 7 bases sitting between them. Germline loops: CDR1 SGHTA, CDR2 FQGNSA. The CDR3 is 13 amino acids. The chain's CDR3 is CASSLGPNYEQYF. Written as DNA, the CDR3 is TGTGCCAGCAGCTTAGGGCCGAACTACGAGCAGTACTTC.

This chain uses TRBV2 with TRBJ1-5; the D gene is possibly TRBD1 (5 bases). V was pared by 3 bases and J by 0 bases, with 9 bases between. CDR1 is SNHLY, CDR2 FYNNEI, per germline. This CDR3 comprises 15 residues. CDR3 nucleotides: TGTGCCAGCAGTGAGGACATCTATAGCAATCAGCCCCAGCATTTT. Translation gives CASSEDIYSNQPQHF.

The CDR3 bases are TGTGCCAGCAGCTTAGTGCAGAGGGCTGAAGCTTTCTTT. This sequence encodes CASSLVQRAEAFF. V is TRBV7-2 and J is TRBJ1-1; D is undetermined. Trimming stripped 1 base from V and 6 bases from J, with 9 bases between. The CDR3 covers 13 residues. Germline-derived CDR1 and CDR2 are SGHTA and FQGNSA.

This chain uses TRBV2 with TRBJ1-4, with TRBD1 identical over 10 bases. The CDR3 consists of 18 residues. Germline lookup yields CDR1 SNHLY and CDR2 FYNNEI. V lost 5 bases, J lost 0 bases, and 9 bases stayed unmatched. The CDR3 DNA sequence: TGTGCCAGCAGTTCGACAGGGGGCAGGGGGTCAACTAATGAAAAACTGTTTTTT. It translates to CASSSTGGRGSTNEKLFF.

The rearrangement links TRBV7-9 to TRBJ1-1, with D unclear. V gave up 5 bases and J gave up 10 bases, with 14 bases separating them. The germline V gene has CDR1 SEHNR and CDR2 FQNEAQ (reference sequence). The CDR3 extends over 12 amino acids. The CDR3 DNA reads as TGTGCCAGCAGCAAGGAGCTACTCGGAGCTTTCTTT. This codes for CASSKELLGAFF.

The chain links TRBV18 to TRBJ1-2, with 9 nucleotides matching TRBD1. The CDR3 totals 15 residues. The ends lost 3 bases at V and 2 bases at J; junction bases unmatched: 4. Germline V CDR1 and CDR2: KGHSH, LQKENI. CDR3 amino acids: CASSPLDRGNYGYTF. The CDR3 DNA is TGTGCCAGCTCACCCCTGGACAGGGGCAACTATGGCTACACCTTC.

The chain carries TRBV5-1 and TRBJ1-1, with D possibly TRBD1 on 6 matching bases. V lost 5 bases, J lost 1 base, and 12 bases lay in between. Germline V gives CDR1 SGHRS, CDR2 YFSETQ. This CDR3 is built from 14 residues. This CDR3 is CASRDGTTNTEAFF. Written as DNA, the CDR3 is TGCGCCAGCAGGGACGGGACAACGAACACTGAAGCTTTCTTT.

This clone has only one observation. The CDR3 here is CASRAEGANTGELFF. The CDR3 DNA reads as TGTGCCAGCAGGGCAGAGGGGGCGAACACCGGGGAGCTGTTTTTT. The J gene is TRBJ2-2, the V gene TRBV2; TRBD1 is a possible D gene (6 bases). Germline CDR1 reads SNHLY; CDR2 reads FYNNEI. The CDR3 extends over 15 amino acids. Trimming removed 6 bases at V and 0 bases at J, with 11 bases between. Using reference TRBV2 and TRBJ2-2 for the parts outside the CDR3, the full variable domain is EPEVTQTPSHQVTQMGQEVILRCVPISNHLYFYWYRQILGQKVEFLVSFYNNEISEKSEIFDDQFSVERPDGSNFTLKIRSTKLEDSAMYFCASRAEGANTGELFFGEGSRLTVL.